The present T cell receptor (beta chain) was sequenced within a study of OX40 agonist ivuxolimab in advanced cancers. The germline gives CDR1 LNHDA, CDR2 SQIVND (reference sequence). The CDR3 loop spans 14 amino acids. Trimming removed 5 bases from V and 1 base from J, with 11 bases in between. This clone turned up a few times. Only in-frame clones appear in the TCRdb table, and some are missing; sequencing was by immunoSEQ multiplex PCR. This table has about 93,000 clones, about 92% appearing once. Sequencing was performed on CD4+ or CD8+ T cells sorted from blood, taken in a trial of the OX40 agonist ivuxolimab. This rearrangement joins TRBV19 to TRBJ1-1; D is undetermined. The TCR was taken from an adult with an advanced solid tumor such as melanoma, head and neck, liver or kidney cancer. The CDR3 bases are TGTGCCAGTAGTGCGGACTCTAGGAACACTGAAGCTTTCTTT. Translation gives CASSADSRNTEAFF.